Following are 11 T cell receptor beta chains from one sample sequenced in a study of metastatic and nonmetastatic thyroid tumors. Thyroid surgery was performed in patients who had received no treatment beforehand. Through MiXCR, TCRdb re-clonotyped the PCR reads. The table shows 5,500 to 7,000 clones, with about 32% occurring only once. Sequenced material: adjacent normal tissue. The receptors originated from a female donor with papillary thyroid cancer or a benign thyroid nodule (not recorded which). Some clones in this sample may be carry-over from other donors' samples.

This chain links TRBV12-3 or TRBV12-4 with TRBJ1-6; TRBD1 agrees at 10 bases. Losses at the gene ends were 5 bases for V and 9 bases for J; bases not matched to a gene: 4. This CDR3 region has 14 residues. The CDR3, as DNA: TGTGCCAGCAGTCCAGGACAGGGGGTTTCACCCCTCCACTTT. This sequence encodes CASSPGQGVSPLHF.

This clone was counted ten times or more. The rearrangement uses TRBV27 and TRBJ1-1, with D possibly matching TRBD1 (6 bases). Trimming removed 4 bases at V and 4 bases at J, with 19 bases between. The CDR3 length is 16 residues. Germline V lookup: CDR1 MNHEY, CDR2 SMNVEV (reference sequence). CDR3: CASSSSGVPTGTEAFF. Written as DNA, the CDR3 is TGTGCCAGCAGTTCTTCAGGGGTCCCTACGGGCACTGAAGCTTTCTTT.

In this sample, this clone turned up a few times. The junction and the germline gene differ at one end; a read error may be behind it. The chain is built from TRBV6-1 and TRBJ2-2; no clear D. This CDR3 is 14 amino acids long. Germline V lookup: CDR1 MNHNS, CDR2 SASEGT. The CDR3 region has the DNA TGCGCCAGCAGTGGTAGGCCAAACACCGGGGAGCTGTTTTTT. This sequence encodes CASSGRPNTGELFF.

The V gene is TRBV20-1, the J gene TRBJ1-5; weak D call: TRBD1 (6 bases). The ends were cut back, 6 bases at V and 4 bases at J, with 10 bases in the middle. The CDR3 is 12 amino acids. The germline CDR1 and CDR2 sequences are DFQATT and SNEGSKA (reference sequence). This chain's CDR3 is CSAVTGNQPQHF. In nucleotides, the CDR3 is TGCAGTGCAGTTACAGGGAATCAGCCCCAGCATTTT.

Within the sample, this clone is large (0.1 to 1%). This chain uses TRBV2 with TRBJ2-5; 7 positions agree with TRBD1. The CDR3 consists of 13 residues. After removal of 2 bases from V and 3 bases from J, the junction contained 0 bases not matched to a gene. CDR1 is SNHLY, CDR2 FYNNEI, per germline. The CDR3 spells CASSEQGEETQYF. The CDR3 coding sequence is TGTGCCAGCAGTGAACAGGGGGAAGAGACCCAGTACTTC.

This chain joins TRBV20-1 and TRBJ2-7; tentative D call: TRBD1 (5 bases). Germline V gene lookup returns CDR1 DFQATT and CDR2 SNEGSKA (reference sequence). The CDR3 loop spans 11 amino acids. The V end lost 6 bases, the J end lost 3 bases, and 9 bases lay between the germline ends. The CDR3, as DNA: TGCAGTGCGCCAGGGATCTACGAGCAGTACTTC. Encoded protein: CSAPGIYEQYF.

The chain is built from TRBV30 and TRBJ1-2; a weak D match, TRBD1 (6 bases). Germline assignment: CDR1 GTSNPN and CDR2 SVGIG (reference sequence). The CDR3 totals 15 residues. The V end lost 1 base, the J end lost 0 bases, and 12 bases lay between the germline ends. The CDR3 DNA sequence: TGTGCCTGGAGTGAAACTTGGACAGCTAACTATGGCTACACCTTC. Protein product: CAWSETWTANYGYTF. The variable domain in full, completed from reference TRBV30 and TRBJ1-2, reads SQTIHQWPATLVQPVGSPLSLECTVEGTSNPNLYWYRQAAGRGLQLLFYSVGIGQISSEVPQNLSASRPQDRQFILSSKKLLLSDSGFYLCAWSETWTANYGYTFGSGTRLTVV.

This clone is medium-sized. The V gene is TRBV29-1, the J gene TRBJ1-2; a weak D match, TRBD1 (5 bases). V dropped 2 bases and J dropped 2 bases, with 9 bases sitting between them. The CDR3 loop spans 13 amino acids. Per the germline V gene, CDR1 is SQVTM and CDR2 is ANQGSEA. CDR3 bases: TGCAGCGTTGAAAATCCAGGGAACTATGGCTACACCTTC. Amino acid sequence: CSVENPGNYGYTF.

The chain recombines TRBV20-1 with TRBJ2-7, with D possibly TRBD1 on 5 matching bases. CDR3 size: 12 residues. In germline, CDR1 is DFQATT, CDR2 SNEGSKA (reference sequence). Trimming took off 7 bases at V and 3 bases at J, with 13 bases between the two ends. In nucleotides, the CDR3 is TGCAGTGTTGGCCTACAGGACTACGAGCAGTACTTC. Its translation: CSVGLQDYEQYF.

CDR3 protein: CASRSPGTVLINTGELFF. The CDR3 nucleotides read TGTGCCAGCAGATCCCCCGGGACAGTCCTAATCAACACCGGGGAGCTGTTTTTT. This chain uses TRBV28 with TRBJ2-2, with TRBD1 matching over 7 bases. The V and J ends lost 6 bases and 2 bases, in that order; junction bases with no gene match: 15. CDR3 length: 18 residues. CDR1 MDHEN and CDR2 SYDVKM come from the germline V gene.

For the CDR3, the DNA is TGTGCCACCAGCAGATACCGGGACACCGCCTCCTACGAGCAGTACTTC. The encoded protein is CATSRYRDTASYEQYF. This chain uses TRBV15 with TRBJ2-7, with D possibly matching TRBD1 (6 bases). V gave up 2 bases and J gave up 0 bases, with 14 bases separating them. This CDR3 has 16 residues. Germline V lookup: CDR1 LNHNV, CDR2 YYDKDF (reference sequence).